These 32 T cell receptor beta chains share one sample of origin, sequenced in a study of regulatory T cells in long-lasting Graves disease. The authors built TCR beta libraries using iRepertoire HTBI primers and Arm-PCR of CDR3 regions. TCRdb called the multiplex PCR reads again in MiXCR, with one record for every CDR3 protein. The data hold around 250,000 distinct CDR3 sequences, with around 18% observed a single time. The time point was: newly diagnosed GD, antithyroid drugs for less than 3 months. The TCR library was made from RNA extracted from PBMCs. The same data also contributed to another study, on T cells in Graves' hyperthyroidism and ophthalmopathy.

Sequences were derived from peripheral blood mononuclear cells (PBMCs), sampled at new diagnosis, from a patient treated with antithyroid drugs. Source of these receptors: a woman between 25 and 40 years old with Graves disease.

This clonotype was recorded a few times. The chain recombines TRBV19 with TRBJ1-2, with 11 positions matching TRBD1. The trim removed 6 bases at V and 5 bases at J, leaving 5 bases unmatched. The CDR3 is 14 residues long. Germline assignment: CDR1 LNHDA and CDR2 SQIVND (reference sequence). The chain's CDR3 is CASSQGQGAYGYTF. The CDR3 region has the DNA TGTGCCAGTAGCCAAGGACAGGGGGCTTATGGCTACACCTTC.

This clonotype has ten or more counts. The CDR3 region is CATSRVLAGGNYEQYF. The CDR3 DNA reads TGTGCCACCAGCAGAGTCCTAGCGGGGGGAAACTACGAGCAGTACTTC. The chain links TRBV15 to TRBJ2-7; 11 nucleotides match TRBD2. With 1 base clipped from V and 3 bases from J, the junction kept 5 bases outside the gene matches. Germline CDR1 is LNHNV and CDR2 is YYDKDF (reference sequence). The CDR3 runs 16 residues.

In this sample, this clonotype turned up many times. The chain couples TRBV7-2 to TRBJ2-5; 11 nucleotides align to TRBD2. Germline V CDR1 and CDR2: SGHTA, FQGNSA. The CDR3 covers 17 residues. Losses at the gene ends were 4 bases for V and 8 bases for J; bases not matched to a gene: 15. CDR3 in DNA: TGTGCCAGCAGCTCGATCCCGACTAGCGGGGCCGGCGGAACCCAGTACTTC. This codes for CASSSIPTSGAGGTQYF. Full variable domain (rest looked up from reference TRBV7-2 and TRBJ2-5): GAGVSQSPSNKVTEKGKDVELRCDPISGHTALYWYRQSLGQGLEFLIYFQGNSAPDKSGLPSDRFSAERTGGSVSTLTIQRTQQEDSAVYLCASSSIPTSGAGGTQYFGPGTRLLVL.

This clonotype has more than one count but fewer than ten. CDR3 coding DNA: TGCGCCAGCAGCCCATTACAAGGACTAGCGGAATTTTTGTACTTC. Amino acid sequence: CASSPLQGLAEFLYF. The chain combines TRBV4-1 with TRBJ2-5; 10 bases align to TRBD2. Unmatched junction bases numbered 15, after V lost 4 bases and J lost 13 bases. This CDR3 region has 15 residues. In germline, CDR1 is MGHRA, CDR2 YSYEKL.

This clonotype has ten or more counts. The V and J genes are TRBV7-2 and TRBJ2-5; D gene unclear. The germline V gene encodes CDR1 SGHTA and CDR2 FQGNSA. The CDR3 has 15 amino acids. V lost 5 bases and J lost 5, with 18 bases in between. Here the CDR3 reads CASSLGRVLGETQYF. In DNA form, the CDR3 reads TGTGCCAGCAGCCTCGGCCGGGTGCTTGGGGAGACCCAGTACTTC. The full variable domain, with the rest looked up from reference TRBV7-2 and TRBJ2-5, is GAGVSQSPSNKVTEKGKDVELRCDPISGHTALYWYRQSLGQGLEFLIYFQGNSAPDKSGLPSDRFSAERTGGSVSTLTIQRTQQEDSAVYLCASSLGRVLGETQYFGPGTRLLVL.

This sequence joins TRBV14 and TRBJ2-5, with 8 bases identical to TRBD2. Trimming took 3 bases from V and 4 from J; bases not matched to a gene: 7. Germline CDR1 and CDR2: SGHDN and FVKESK. CDR3 size: 15 residues. The chain's CDR3 is CASSQLGGARETQYF. Written as DNA, the CDR3 is TGTGCCAGCAGCCAGCTCGGGGGGGCAAGAGAGACCCAGTACTTC.

The J gene is TRBJ1-1, the V gene TRBV10-3; a possible D gene is TRBD1 (6 bases). Trimming pared 0 bases from V and 6 bases from J, leaving 11 bases between. Germline V CDR1 and CDR2: ENHRY, SYGVKD. CDR3 length: 14 amino acids. CDR3 nucleotides: TGTGCCATCAGTGAGTCAAGGGGGGCGCCTGAAGCTTTCTTT. Translating gives CAISESRGAPEAFF.

This clonotype appeared many times. V and J are TRBV10-3 and TRBJ1-2; D remains ambiguous. The germline V gene has CDR1 ENHRY and CDR2 SYGVKD. V was clipped by 3 bases and J by 4 bases, with 6 bases between them. CDR3 size: 12 residues. DNA of the CDR3: TGTGCCATCAGTGATCCCGGCTATGGCTACACCTTC. It encodes CAISDPGYGYTF.

Concerning this clonotype itself: This likely stems from a read error, as it lies one base from a far larger clone. The V gene is TRBV28, the J gene TRBJ1-1; TRBD1 matches at 7 bases. The V segment lost 9 bases and the J segment 7 bases; nucleotides outside the gene matches: 17. This CDR3 comprises 15 residues. Germline assignment: CDR1 MDHEN and CDR2 SYDVKM. CDR3 loop: CASSIVRQGRHEAFF. CDR3 bases: TGTGCCAGTAGTATAGTCCGACAGGGACGCCATGAAGCTTTCTTT.

This clonotype was observed a handful of times. The V call is TRBV16, the J call TRBJ1-2; D call uncertain. Germline CDR1 is KGHSY and CDR2 is FQNENV. The CDR3 loop spans 13 amino acids. V was cut by 0 bases and J by 10 bases, with 12 bases left in between. The CDR3 coding sequence is TGTGCCAGCAGCCAATCTCGCGCAGGAGTCTACACCTTC. It encodes CASSQSRAGVYTF.

This rearrangement joins TRBV20-1 to TRBJ2-5; the match to TRBD2 covers 12 bases. The CDR3 sequence is 16 residues long. V dropped 0 bases and J dropped 4; count of bases not matched to a gene: 6. CDR1 is DFQATT and CDR2 is SNEGSKA in the germline V gene (reference sequence). CDR3 sequence reads: CSARDLAGGPGETQYF. As DNA, the CDR3 is TGCAGTGCTAGAGACCTAGCGGGGGGGCCGGGAGAGACCCAGTACTTC.

This clonotype was detected many times. The chain carries TRBV4-1 and TRBJ1-3; 10 nucleotides align to TRBD1. There are 15 residues in the CDR3. Germline loops: CDR1 MGHRA, CDR2 YSYEKL. V gave up 7 bases and J gave up 1 base; unmatched junction bases: 4. The CDR3 DNA reads TGCGCCAGCAAACCGGGACAGGGGTCTGGAAACACCATATATTTT. This codes for CASKPGQGSGNTIYF.

This clonotype was counted at least ten times. The CDR3 DNA sequence: TGTGCCAGCAGCTCTAAAATGCAGCCCGTCAGCAACTATGGCTACACCTTC. Translation gives CASSSKMQPVSNYGYTF. This chain links TRBV7-9 with TRBJ1-2; no reliable D call. CDR1 SEHNR and CDR2 FQNEAQ come from the germline V gene (reference sequence). The ends were cut back, 4 bases at V and 2 bases at J, with 20 bases in the middle. The CDR3 extends over 17 amino acids.

To note about this clonotype: A much larger clone lies a single base off, so this may be a read error. Since no conserved phenylalanine or tryptophan closes the CDR3, a read error is the likely cause. The V gene is TRBV14, the J gene TRBJ1-2; D is uncertain. The CDR3 has 16 amino acids. Germline CDR1 and CDR2: SGHDN and FVKESK. Trimming removed 1 base at V and 0 bases at J, with 12 bases between. CDR3 loop: CASSQGISSSNYGYTL. The CDR3 bases are TGTGCCAGCAGCCAAGGGATCAGCTCGTCTAACTATGGCTACACCCTC.

Of note for this clonotype: One base separates it from a far larger clone, so it is likely a read error. The chain uses TRBV2 and TRBJ2-7, with TRBD1 identical over 7 bases. Germline V CDR1 and CDR2: SNHLY, FYNNEI. CDR3 length equals 14 residues. Trimming cost V 6 bases and J 7 bases; bases outside gene matches: 12. The CDR3 region has the DNA TGTGCCAGCAGCACGGGGACAGTATACAATGAGCAGTACTTC. Its translation: CASSTGTVYNEQYF.

This clonotype has at least ten counts. This chain joins TRBV13 and TRBJ1-4; D call uncertain. The V gene lost 2 bases and the J gene lost 1 base, with 8 bases spanning the gap. In germline, CDR1 is PRHDT, CDR2 FYEKMQ (reference sequence). This CDR3 spans 15 amino acids. DNA of the CDR3: TGTGCCAGCAGCTTACTCGGGAGAACTAATGAAAAACTGTTTTTT. Its translation is CASSLLGRTNEKLFF.

Comment on this clonotype: This likely traces to a read error, being one base from a far larger clone. The rearrangement joins TRBV7-2 to TRBJ2-1; 9 bases are a match to TRBD2. CDR1 is SGHTA, CDR2 FQGNSA, per germline. Trimming removed 6 bases from V and 2 bases from J; junction bases left unmatched: 14. The CDR3 is 18 amino acids. The DNA of the CDR3 is TGTGCCAGCAGTGAAGGGAGTAGCGGGAGCCGGGCCTACAATGAGCAGTTCTTC. It yields the protein CASSEGSSGSRAYNEQFF.

This clonotype has at least ten counts. The rearrangement joins TRBV4-1 to TRBJ2-2; D possibly corresponds to TRBD2 (6 bases). The V end was cut by 0 bases, the J end by 6 bases, with 8 bases between. The CDR3 runs to 14 residues. Germline CDR1 and CDR2: MGHRA and YSYEKL. CDR3 in DNA: TGCGCCAGCAGCCAAGAGCGGGGCGCCGGGGAGCTGTTTTTT. As protein: CASSQERGAGELFF.

This rearrangement joins TRBV7-2 to TRBJ1-5; tentatively, D is TRBD1 (6 bases). The ends were cut back, 5 bases at V and 2 bases at J, with 19 bases in the middle. Germline V CDR1 and CDR2: SGHTA, FQGNSA. The CDR3 loop spans 17 amino acids. Here the CDR3 DNA reads TGTGCCAGCAGCATCGGACAGAATACTTGGGGCAATCAGCCCCAGCATTTT. Translated: CASSIGQNTWGNQPQHF.

This clonotype has a count of ten or more. The chain employs TRBV6-2 or TRBV6-3 and TRBJ1-5; the match to TRBD1 covers 11 bases. Germline CDR1 is MNHEY and CDR2 is SVGEGT. The CDR3 consists of 15 residues. Trimming cost V 4 bases and J 5 bases; bases outside gene matches: 4. The CDR3 here is CASSSRTGGYQPQHF. CDR3 coding DNA: TGTGCCAGCAGTTCGAGGACAGGGGGCTATCAGCCCCAGCATTTT.

The chain combines TRBV7-9 with TRBJ2-2; 10 positions match TRBD2. The J segment lost 9 bases and the V segment lost 5 bases, leaving 15 bases of the junction unmatched. CDR3 length: 17 amino acids. CDR1 is SEHNR, CDR2 FQNEAQ, per germline (reference sequence). The CDR3 DNA follows: TGTGCCAGCAGCCGCAGAGGGACCGGGACTAGCGACAGGGAGCTGTTTTTT. This encodes CASSRRGTGTSDRELFF. Combining the CDR3 with reference TRBV7-9 and TRBJ2-2 gives the whole variable domain DTGVSQNPRHKITKRGQNVTFRCDPISEHNRLYWYRQTLGQGPEFLTYFQNEAQLEKSRLLSDRFSAERPKGSFSTLEIQRTEQGDSAMYLCASSRRGTGTSDRELFFGEGSRLTVL.

This clonotype was recorded at least ten times. This chain joins TRBV19 and TRBJ1-2; D is undetermined. The V end was cut by 6 bases, the J end by 6 bases, with 23 bases between. The CDR3 has 16 residues. CDR1 LNHDA and CDR2 SQIVND come from the germline V gene (reference sequence). CDR3 sequence reads: CASSPSRQWAENGYTF. The CDR3, as DNA: TGTGCCAGTAGCCCAAGCCGACAATGGGCGGAAAATGGCTACACCTTC. The full variable domain, in which reference TRBV19 and TRBJ1-2 provide the parts outside the CDR3, is DGGITQSPKYLFRKEGQNVTLSCEQNLNHDAMYWYRQDPGQGLRLIYYSQIVNDFQKGDIAEGYSVSREKKESFPLTVTSAQKNPTAFYLCASSPSRQWAENGYTFGSGTRLTVV.

V gene TRBV7-9 combines with J gene TRBJ1-4; D not resolved. The CDR3 consists of 16 residues. Trimming took 5 bases from V and 4 from J, leaving 17 bases between them. Germline CDR1 reads SEHNR; CDR2 reads FQNEAQ (reference sequence). As DNA, the CDR3 is TGTGCCAGCAGCCCACGGGAGGGTCCATTTAATGAAAAACTGTTTTTT. It encodes CASSPREGPFNEKLFF. The variable domain in full, completed from reference TRBV7-9 and TRBJ1-4, reads DTGVSQNPRHKITKRGQNVTFRCDPISEHNRLYWYRQTLGQGPEFLTYFQNEAQLEKSRLLSDRFSAERPKGSFSTLEIQRTEQGDSAMYLCASSPREGPFNEKLFFGSGTQLSVL.

This clonotype was picked up many times. The J gene is TRBJ2-5, the V gene TRBV5-4; the D gene is possibly TRBD2 (6 bases). Germline assignment: CDR1 SGHNT and CDR2 YYREEE (reference sequence). The CDR3 sequence is 16 residues long. V lost 4 bases and J lost 0, with 16 bases in between. The CDR3 is CASSAGKRTYQETQYF. In DNA form, the CDR3 reads TGTGCCAGCAGCGCGGGAAAAAGGACGTACCAAGAGACCCAGTACTTC.

This clonotype was observed many times. The V call is TRBV3-1, the J call TRBJ1-2; no clear D. The V end lost 1 base, the J end lost 0 bases, and 9 bases lay between the germline ends. There are 15 residues in the CDR3. Germline V lookup: CDR1 LGHDT, CDR2 YNNKEL (reference sequence). The CDR3 spells CASSQVATPNYGYTF. The DNA of the CDR3 is TGTGCCAGCAGCCAAGTCGCCACCCCTAACTATGGCTACACCTTC.

The V call is TRBV5-1, the J call TRBJ2-2; weak D call: TRBD2 (6 bases). V was shortened by 2 bases and J by 3 bases, with 11 bases between the two germline ends. The CDR3 is 15 amino acids. CDR1 SGHRS and CDR2 YFSETQ come from the germline V gene. The CDR3 region is CASSFGGPDTGELFF. CDR3 sequence (DNA): TGCGCCAGCAGCTTTGGAGGGCCCGACACCGGGGAGCTGTTTTTT.

In its sample, this clonotype was seen many times. The gene calls are TRBV6-1 and TRBJ2-7, with a tentative D call TRBD2 (5 bases). In germline, CDR1 is MNHNS, CDR2 SASEGT. The CDR3 has 14 amino acids. Trimming shortened V by 6 bases and J by 0 bases, and 12 bases separated the two germline ends. The CDR3 loop reads CASRPRESSYEQYF. CDR3 bases: TGTGCCAGCAGACCGAGGGAGAGCTCCTACGAGCAGTACTTC.

This clonotype came up many times. The CDR3 coding sequence is TGCAGTGCTATGCCCGGGGGGTACGAGCAGTACTTC. Translating it yields CSAMPGGYEQYF. V usage is TRBV20-1 and J usage is TRBJ2-7; 7 bases map to TRBD2. Losses at the gene ends were 4 bases for V and 4 bases for J; bases not matched to a gene: 4. Germline CDR1 DFQATT, CDR2 SNEGSKA (reference sequence). The CDR3 runs 12 residues.

Many counts were recorded for this clonotype. The chain recombines TRBV7-2 with TRBJ2-3; the match to TRBD2 covers 12 bases. Germline CDR1 reads SGHTA; CDR2 reads FQGNSA. Unmatched junction bases numbered 4, after V lost 2 bases and J lost 10 bases. This CDR3 has 14 amino acids. CDR3 nucleotide sequence: TGTGCCAGCAGCTTATCTAGCGGGGGGGCACCGCAGTATTTT. Translation: CASSLSSGGAPQYF.

The rearrangement uses TRBV2 and TRBJ1-1; D possibly corresponds to TRBD1 (5 bases). This CDR3 has 12 residues. Germline CDR1 and CDR2: SNHLY and FYNNEI. The V and J ends lost 7 bases and 7 bases respectively, with 13 bases between them. As DNA, the CDR3 is TGTGCCAGCAATCCAGGGTTCGTTGAAGCTTTCTTT. Translating it yields CASNPGFVEAFF.

Comments on this clonotype: It may be a read error: a sequence one base away is much more abundant. This chain links TRBV2 with TRBJ2-7; TRBD1 is a possible D gene (6 bases). Trimming removed 8 bases from V and 2 bases from J, with 19 bases in between. Germline assignment: CDR1 SNHLY and CDR2 FYNNEI. The CDR3 length is 15 residues. CDR3 loop: CASYEPGAGAYEQYF. For the CDR3, the DNA is TGTGCCAGCTACGAACCCGGGGCAGGGGCCTACGAGCAGTACTTC.

This clonotype was seen a handful of times. The CDR3 DNA reads as TGTGCCACCCGGGACAGGGGGGCCGGTCAGCCCCAGCATTTT. It encodes CATRDRGAGQPQHF. The rearrangement uses TRBV2 and TRBJ1-5; 11 positions agree with TRBD1. V gave up 10 bases and J gave up 6 bases; unmatched junction bases: 8. Germline V gene sequence: CDR1 SNHLY, CDR2 FYNNEI. The CDR3 runs 14 residues.